These T cell receptor beta chains were read from a single sample in a study of tumour-infiltrating T cells in Burkitt lymphoma. Data came from immunoSEQ multiplex PCR; TCRdb stores just in-frame clones and leaves some out. The data contain about 14,000 clones, 30% of them singletons. The sample taken for sequencing was tumor tissue. Receptors originate from a human donor with diffuse large B-cell lymphoma. Each CDR3 is given with its conserved first and last residue. The order of the fields is D gene, J gene, clone size, V gene, CDR3 protein, CDR3 DNA. The D gene is left open where the match is weak. Rows may omit the clone size; those that give it use once, few, many or a size class.

>-|TRBJ2-5|-|TRBV4-1
CASSQLAEKQQETQYF
TGCGCCAGCAGCCAATTAGCGGAGAAACAACAAGAGACCCAGTACTTC
>TRBD1|TRBJ1-1|once|TRBV18
CASGTGTEAFF
TGTGCCAGCGGGACAGGGACTGAAGCTTTCTTT
>TRBD2|TRBJ2-1|-|TRBV11-2
CASTSRGGRNYNEQFF
TGTGCCAGCACCTCTAGGGGCGGGAGGAACTACAATGAGCAGTTCTTC
>TRBD1|TRBJ2-1|-|TRBV27
CASRQGSYNEQFF
TGTGCCAGCAGACAGGGGTCCTACAATGAGCAGTTCTTC
>TRBD1|TRBJ1-1|-|TRBV2
CASRDRGQVTEAFF
TGTGCCAGCAGGGACAGGGGGCAAGTCACTGAAGCTTTCTTT
>TRBD1|TRBJ1-5|-|TRBV19
CASSIGDRGDQPQHF
TGTGCCAGTAGTATAGGAGACAGGGGAGATCAGCCCCAGCATTTT
>-|TRBJ1-4|-|TRBV9
CASSVPGANEKLFF
TGTGCCAGCAGCGTCCCGGGGGCTAATGAAAAACTGTTTTTT
>-|TRBJ2-7|-|TRBV6-5
CASSYGFTHRAGEQYF
TGTGCCAGCAGTTACGGGTTTACCCACAGGGCGGGCGAGCAGTACTTC
>-|TRBJ2-1|few|TRBV14
CASSPGAHNEQFF
TGTGCCAGCAGTCCGGGGGCCCACAATGAGCAGTTCTTC
>-|TRBJ1-1|few|TRBV13
CASSLLRGGDTEAFF
TGTGCCAGCAGCTTATTAAGGGGAGGCGACACTGAAGCTTTCTTT